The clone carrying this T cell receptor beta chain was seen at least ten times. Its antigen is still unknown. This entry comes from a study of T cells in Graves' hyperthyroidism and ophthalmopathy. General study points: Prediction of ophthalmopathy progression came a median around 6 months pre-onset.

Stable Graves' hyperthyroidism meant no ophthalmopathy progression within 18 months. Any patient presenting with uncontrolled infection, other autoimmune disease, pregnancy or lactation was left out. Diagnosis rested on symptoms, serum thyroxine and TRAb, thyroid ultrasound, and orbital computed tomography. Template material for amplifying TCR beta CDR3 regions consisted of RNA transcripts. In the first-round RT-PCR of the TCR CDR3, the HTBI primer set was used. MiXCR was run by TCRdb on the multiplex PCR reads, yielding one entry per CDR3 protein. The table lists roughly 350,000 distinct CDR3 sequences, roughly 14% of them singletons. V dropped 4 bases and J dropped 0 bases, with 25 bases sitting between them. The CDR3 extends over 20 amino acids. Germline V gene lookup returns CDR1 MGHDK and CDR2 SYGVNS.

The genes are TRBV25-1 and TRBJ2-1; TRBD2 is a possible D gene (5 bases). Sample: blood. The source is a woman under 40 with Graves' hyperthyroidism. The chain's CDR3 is CASSAAALEGQISSYNEQFF. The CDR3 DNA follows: TGTGCCAGCAGTGCCGCAGCATTAGAGGGCCAAATCAGCTCCTACAATGAGCAGTTCTTC.